One sample yielded the 32 T cell receptor beta chains listed below, sequenced in a study of T cell changes during pregnancy in multiple sclerosis. Generated by immunoSEQ multiplex PCR, the TCRdb table keeps only in-frame clones and is missing some. The table lists roughly 110,000 clones, more than 85% of them singletons. The sample here was peripheral blood, taken in the third trimester of pregnancy. All receptors come from a female donor with multiple sclerosis, enrolled in a pregnancy study.

This clone was recorded only once. This rearrangement joins TRBV5-1 to TRBJ2-5, with 10 bases identical to TRBD2. The CDR3 sequence is 15 residues long. V shed 0 bases and J 4 bases; nucleotides not matched to a gene: 3. Germline assignment: CDR1 SGHRS and CDR2 YFSETQ. CDR3 in DNA: TGCGCCAGCAGCTTGGGGGCTAGCGGGAGAGAGACCCAGTACTTC. As protein: CASSLGASGRETQYF.

The sample holds one count of this clone. The chain recombines TRBV5-1 with TRBJ2-1; 12 positions match TRBD2. The V gene end was trimmed by 0 bases and the J gene end by 8 bases; junction bases not matched to a gene: 6. The CDR3 length is 16 residues. Germline V gene data show CDR1 as SGHRS and CDR2 as YFSETQ. The DNA of the CDR3 is TGCGCCAGCAGCTTGGTACTAGCGGGGGGTAGTTATGAGCAGTTCTTC. Protein product: CASSLVLAGGSYEQFF.

This clone was observed a handful of times. This rearrangement joins TRBV6-5 to TRBJ2-2; TRBD2 is a possible D gene (6 bases). The CDR3 runs to 14 residues. Trimming pared 4 bases from V and 4 bases from J, leaving 10 bases between. The germline gives CDR1 MNHEY, CDR2 SVGAGI. The CDR3 reads CASSLGGPTGELFF. DNA of the CDR3: TGTGCCAGCAGTTTGGGGGGTCCCACCGGGGAGCTGTTTTTT.

The J gene is TRBJ1-2, the V gene TRBV9, with TRBD1 identical over 10 bases. Germline V gene sequence: CDR1 SGDLS, CDR2 YYNGEE. J gave up 3 bases and V 2 bases, and 1 base lay outside the gene matches. CDR3 length: 14 amino acids. The CDR3 nucleotides read TGTGCCAGCAGCGTTGGGACAGGGGACTATGGCTACACCTTC. Translation gives CASSVGTGDYGYTF.

The rearrangement uses TRBV18 and TRBJ2-1; 11 bases are a match to TRBD2. CDR1 and CDR2 (germline): KGHSH, LQKENI. The CDR3 is 16 amino acids. The V segment lost 3 bases and the J segment 6 bases; nucleotides outside the gene matches: 7. The DNA of the CDR3 is TGTGCCAGCTCACCCAAAACTAGCGGGGGCGTCAATGAGCAGTTCTTC. Its translation is CASSPKTSGGVNEQFF.

This chain uses TRBV5-1 with TRBJ2-2; D might be TRBD1 (6 bases). CDR3 length: 18 amino acids. V was clipped by 0 bases and J by 2 bases, with 17 bases between them. CDR1 is SGHRS and CDR2 is YFSETQ in the germline V gene. CDR3 nucleotide sequence: TGCGCCAGCAGCTTGGCGGGTGTTGGGGGCGTAAACACCGGGGAGCTGTTTTTT. This gives the protein CASSLAGVGGVNTGELFF. The complete variable domain, with remaining parts taken from reference TRBV5-1 and TRBJ2-2, reads KAGVTQTPRYLIKTRGQQVTLSCSPISGHRSVSWYQQTPGQGLQFLFEYFSETQRNKGNFPGRFSGRQFSNSRSEMNVSTLELGDSALYLCASSLAGVGGVNTGELFFGEGSRLTVL.

This CDR3 reads CARGTERVETQYF. DNA of the CDR3: TGTGCCAGGGGGACAGAGAGGGTGGAGACCCAGTACTTC. The chain has TRBV21-1 and TRBJ2-5; the table's TRBD1 call for D was not verified on the DNA. TRBV21-1 is termed a pseudogene. This CDR3 comprises 13 residues.

The chain employs TRBV27 and TRBJ2-1; 11 bases agree with TRBD2. The CDR3 is 18 residues long. Unmatched junction bases numbered 26, after V lost 10 bases and J lost 12 bases. Germline V gene data show CDR1 as MNHEY and CDR2 as SMNVEV (reference sequence). CDR3 DNA: TGTGCCATTGGGGGTAGCGGGAGGGCCGTCGATGGGAACGGTGGGCAGTTCTTC. This gives the protein CAIGGSGRAVDGNGGQFF.

This clone was seen just once. The chain joins TRBV7-3 to TRBJ2-1; 13 nucleotides match TRBD2. Germline V CDR1 and CDR2: SGHTA, FQGTGA. Trimming cost V 5 bases and J 9 bases; bases outside gene matches: 7. The CDR3 has 15 residues. CDR3 protein: CASSRGLAGVGEQFF. CDR3 nucleotides: TGTGCCAGCAGCCGAGGACTAGCGGGAGTAGGTGAGCAGTTCTTC.

V usage is TRBV6-1 and J usage is TRBJ1-1; tentatively, D is TRBD1 (6 bases). This CDR3 is built from 16 residues. V was clipped by 1 base and J by 4 bases, with 16 bases between them. CDR1 and CDR2 from the germline V gene are MNHNS and SASEGT. In DNA form, the CDR3 reads TGTGCCAGCAGTGAAGTAAATAACAGGGTAAGCACTGAAGCTTTCTTT. Protein sequence: CASSEVNNRVSTEAFF.

Only one count was recorded for this clone. V gene TRBV28 combines with J gene TRBJ1-5, with 10 bases fitting TRBD1. Germline CDR1 MDHEN, CDR2 SYDVKM. This CDR3 spans 15 amino acids. V was clipped by 2 bases and J by 4 bases; unmatched bases: 2. The CDR3 reads CASSLRQGANQPQHF. In DNA, the CDR3 is TGTGCCAGCAGTTTAAGACAGGGGGCGAATCAGCCCCAGCATTTT.

The rearrangement joins TRBV20-1 to TRBJ2-5; tentatively, D is TRBD2 (5 bases). V gave up 4 bases and J gave up 5 bases, with 8 bases separating them. Germline CDR1 DFQATT, CDR2 SNEGSKA (reference sequence). The CDR3 has 11 residues. This chain's CDR3 is CSATGKETQYF. Here the CDR3 DNA reads TGCAGTGCTACGGGGAAGGAGACCCAGTACTTC.

This chain joins TRBV5-1 and TRBJ2-5; no reliable D call. Germline lookup yields CDR1 SGHRS and CDR2 YFSETQ. Trimming left V 0 bases short and J 5 bases short, with 11 bases between. The CDR3 length is 14 residues. The CDR3 DNA sequence: TGCGCCAGCAGCTTGGCCCAGGAAGGTGAGACCCAGTACTTC. This encodes CASSLAQEGETQYF.

J is TRBJ2-7 and V is TRBV21-1; the table gives TRBD1 as D, unverified against the DNA. TRBV21-1 is listed as a pseudogene. The CDR3 is 15 amino acids. The CDR3 here is CASSKEPDRPGEQYF. The CDR3 coding sequence is TGTGCCAGCAGCAAAGAGCCGGACAGGCCGGGGGAGCAGTACTTC.

This clone was recorded many times. This rearrangement joins TRBV9 to TRBJ1-3; D may be TRBD1 (6 bases). The germline gives CDR1 SGDLS, CDR2 YYNGEE. The CDR3 is 14 residues long. Deletions cut 5 bases from V and 0 bases from J, with 9 bases between. The CDR3 loop reads CASSRTDSGNTIYF. DNA of the CDR3: TGTGCCAGCAGTCGGACAGACTCTGGAAACACCATATATTTT.

CDR3: CASSLGRQETQYF. CDR3 in DNA: TGTGCCAGCAGCTTAGGGCGGCAAGAGACCCAGTACTTC. The chain couples TRBV7-7 to TRBJ2-5; D gene unclear. This CDR3 spans 13 amino acids. The germline V gene has CDR1 SSHAT and CDR2 FNYEAQ (reference sequence). The ends were cut back, 1 base at V and 2 bases at J, with 5 bases in the middle.

The genes are TRBV7-2 and TRBJ1-1; D is possibly TRBD1 (6 bases). Trimming removed 6 bases from V and 1 base from J, with 15 bases in between. The V gene's germline CDR1 is SGHTA and CDR2 FQGNSA. CDR3 length equals 15 residues. The CDR3 DNA is TGTGCCAGCAGGTCCCCAGGGGCTTGGAACACTGAAGCTTTCTTT. This gives the protein CASRSPGAWNTEAFF.

The chain combines TRBV30 with TRBJ2-7, with D possibly matching TRBD1 (7 bases). The V gene lost 8 bases and the J gene lost 0 bases, with 20 bases spanning the gap. Germline V CDR1 and CDR2: GTSNPN, SVGIG (reference sequence). This CDR3 is 15 amino acids long. CDR3 sequence: CAAGGSRKASYEQYF. CDR3 DNA: TGTGCCGCAGGGGGGTCGCGGAAGGCCTCCTACGAGCAGTACTTC.

In DNA form, the CDR3 reads TGCAGCGTCGGGGCAGGGGCCGTTCATGGCTACACCTTC. Translation gives CSVGAGAVHGYTF. V and J are TRBV29-1 and TRBJ1-2; weak D call: TRBD1 (6 bases). CDR1 and CDR2 from the germline V gene are SQVTM and ANQGSEA. The CDR3 sequence is 13 residues long. Trimming took off 6 bases at V and 6 bases at J, with 17 bases between the two ends.

This clone has a single count. The chain couples TRBV11-2 to TRBJ2-2, with 7 nucleotides matching TRBD1. The germline gives CDR1 SGHAT, CDR2 FQNNGV. The CDR3 covers 15 residues. The junction had 6 bases not matched to a gene; V was cut back by 5 bases and J by 3 bases. The CDR3: CASSGTAVHTGELFF. The CDR3 DNA is TGTGCCAGCAGCGGGACAGCAGTACACACCGGGGAGCTGTTTTTT.

The chain combines TRBV19 with TRBJ1-1; D uncertain. Germline CDR1 and CDR2: LNHDA and SQIVND (reference sequence). V was cut by 2 bases and J by 4 bases, with 11 bases left in between. This CDR3 comprises 14 residues. The CDR3 nucleotides read TGTGCCAGTAGTATAAGGCAGGTTGGCACTGAAGCTTTCTTT. Protein: CASSIRQVGTEAFF.

V usage is TRBV6-5 and J usage is TRBJ2-7, with D tentatively TRBD2 (6 bases). This CDR3 is 13 amino acids long. V was clipped by 6 bases and J by 3 bases, with 12 bases between them. Germline V gene lookup returns CDR1 MNHEY and CDR2 SVGAGI. The CDR3 sequence: CASRPRENYEQYF. In DNA form, the CDR3 reads TGTGCCAGCAGGCCCCGGGAGAACTACGAGCAGTACTTC.

The CDR3 nucleotides read TGCGCCAGCAGCCCAGGGTCTACCTCGAACACCGGGGAGCTGTTTTTT. This gives the protein CASSPGSTSNTGELFF. V gene TRBV5-1 combines with J gene TRBJ2-2; D perhaps matches TRBD1 (5 bases). Germline V gene lookup returns CDR1 SGHRS and CDR2 YFSETQ. V was shortened by 4 bases and J by 0 bases, with 13 bases between the two germline ends. This CDR3 has 16 residues.

The CDR3 coding sequence is TGTGCCAGCAGTTTGGGACAGGGCGTACTACCCCAGCATTTT. This encodes CASSLGQGVLPQHF. The chain carries TRBV27 and TRBJ1-5, with 9 positions matching TRBD1. This CDR3 spans 14 amino acids. Germline V gene sequence: CDR1 MNHEY, CDR2 SMNVEV (reference sequence). The J segment lost 10 bases and the V segment lost 3 bases, leaving 7 bases of the junction unmatched.

The chain combines TRBV7-9 with TRBJ2-2; unclear D gene. V dropped 1 base and J dropped 0 bases, with 9 bases sitting between them. Germline lookup yields CDR1 SEHNR and CDR2 FQNEAQ (reference sequence). The CDR3 length is 16 residues. The CDR3 DNA reads as TGTGCCAGCAGCTTAGGTCCAGTCGCGAACACCGGGGAGCTGTTTTTT. Translating gives CASSLGPVANTGELFF.

In DNA form, the CDR3 reads TGTGCCATCAGGGGCTACACAGATACGCAGTATTTT. It encodes CAIRGYTDTQYF. V gene TRBV10-3 combines with J gene TRBJ2-3; D not resolved. From germline, CDR1 is ENHRY and CDR2 SYGVKD. The CDR3 extends over 12 amino acids. Trimming pared 6 bases from V and 2 bases from J, leaving 6 bases between.

This rearrangement joins TRBV9 to TRBJ2-3; D possibly corresponds to TRBD2 (7 bases). V was pared by 0 bases and J by 1 base, with 15 bases between. The CDR3 contains 17 residues. The V gene's germline CDR1 is SGDLS and CDR2 YYNGEE. Written as DNA, the CDR3 is TGTGCCAGCAGCGTAGCATGGACGGGGGGCCGCACAGATACGCAGTATTTT. Translating gives CASSVAWTGGRTDTQYF.

This clone showed up just once. The chain combines TRBV13 with TRBJ1-2; D is possibly TRBD1 (6 bases). The V end lost 0 bases, the J end lost 5 bases, and 10 bases lay between the germline ends. The CDR3 consists of 14 residues. Per germline, CDR1 PRHDT and CDR2 FYEKMQ (reference sequence). CDR3 coding DNA: TGTGCCAGCAGCTTAGGGACAGGTTCTTATGGCTACACCTTC. It encodes CASSLGTGSYGYTF.

The chain is built from TRBV7-9 and TRBJ2-5; 10 bases agree with TRBD1. Germline V gives CDR1 SEHNR, CDR2 FQNEAQ (reference sequence). This CDR3 is built from 19 residues. V shed 3 bases, J shed 0 bases, and the junction held 13 bases outside the gene matches. The CDR3: CASSLRSGQGRRYQETQYF. The CDR3 region has the DNA TGTGCCAGCAGCTTGAGGTCGGGACAGGGGCGCCGGTACCAAGAGACCCAGTACTTC.

J is TRBJ1-5 and V is TRBV5-1; no definite D call. Germline V lookup: CDR1 SGHRS, CDR2 YFSETQ. Trimming stripped 0 bases from V and 0 bases from J, with 10 bases between. CDR3 size: 16 residues. Written as DNA, the CDR3 is TGCGCCAGCAGCTTGGGATCGGGAGGTAGCAATCAGCCCCAGCATTTT. Translating it yields CASSLGSGGSNQPQHF.

The chain employs TRBV5-5 and TRBJ2-1; D perhaps matches TRBD2 (5 bases). From germline, CDR1 is SGHKS and CDR2 YYEKEE (reference sequence). V lost 7 bases to trimming and J lost 2 bases, with 13 bases between them. CDR3 size: 14 residues. The CDR3 nucleotides are TGTGCCAGCTGGAATACTAGAACCTACAATGAGCAGTTCTTC. It codes for CASWNTRTYNEQFF.

The chain recombines TRBV18 with TRBJ2-7; 9 bases line up with TRBD1. The germline V gene has CDR1 KGHSH and CDR2 LQKENI. This CDR3 contains 15 residues. J was trimmed by 2 bases and V by 3 bases; bases with no gene match: 5. CDR3 sequence (DNA): TGTGCCAGCTCACCGAGGACAGGGGAAGCCTACGAGCAGTACTTC. The encoded protein is CASSPRTGEAYEQYF.